The clone carrying this TCR beta chain was counted ten times or more. Gene and germline names: mouse. From the germline J gene comes the end of the CDR3, since the read stops 4 residues before it. This sample was taken from a study of CD8+ T cells in alopecia areata. Cells from pooled cutaneous lymph nodes were sorted by CD4, CD8alpha, NKG2D, NKG2ACE and other markers. Investigators isolated RNA and reverse transcribed it into cDNA to act as the sequencing template. Only in-frame clones appear in the TCRdb table, and some are missing; sequencing was by immunoSEQ multiplex PCR. The specimen has some 18,000 clones, none found just once. This CDR3 is 13 amino acids long. Germline CDR1 and CDR2: NNHDY and SYVADS. Trimming removed 6 bases from V and 0 bases from J, with 10 bases in between.

The specimen sequenced was CD8+ T cells sorted from a lymph node. This TCR derives from a C3H/HeJ mouse with alopecia areata. For this mouse line, the MHC haplotype is H2-k. This chain uses TRBV13-3 with TRBJ2-7, with a possible D match to TRBD1 (6 bases). Incomplete CDR3 DNA: TGTGCCAGCACACGGGACATCTCCTAT. It translates to CASTRDISY. The full CDR3 is CASTRDISYEQYF.